The 17 T cell receptor beta chains below were found in one sample sequenced in a study of CD8 T cells in Susac syndrome. An amount of RNA that ranged from roughly 0.5 to 1 ug was reverse transcribed with random hexamers. TCRdb redid the calling of the immunoSEQ multiplex PCR reads with MiXCR, one entry per CDR3 protein. This repertoire shows about 120,000 distinct CDR3 sequences, about nine tenths found once; its top ten account for around 0.15%. Sample: CD4+ T cells from PBMCs. The receptor source for this set is a human donor in good health.

The chain is built from TRBV20-1 and TRBJ2-1, with TRBD2 identical over 13 bases. J was trimmed by 10 bases and V by 5 bases; bases with no gene match: 5. Germline CDR1 is DFQATT and CDR2 is SNEGSKA (reference sequence). The length of the CDR3 is 13 residues. CDR3 in amino acids: CSAAKTSGGEQFF. In DNA, the CDR3 is TGCAGTGCTGCTAAGACTAGCGGGGGGGAGCAGTTCTTC.

The chain joins TRBV3-1 to TRBJ2-1, with no clear D. Germline CDR1 reads LGHDT; CDR2 reads YNNKEL (reference sequence). V shed 0 bases and J shed 6 bases, with 18 bases lying between them. The CDR3 has 17 residues. The CDR3 coding sequence is TGTGCCAGCAGCCAAGATCGGCCGGATGGTTTTGGCAATGAGCAGTTCTTC. Translated: CASSQDRPDGFGNEQFF.

V is TRBV7-2 and J is TRBJ1-2; 10 positions agree with TRBD1. In germline, CDR1 is SGHTA, CDR2 FQGNSA. V trimming: 3 bases; J trimming: 5 bases; junction bases outside the gene matches: 3. The CDR3 has 14 residues. The CDR3 nucleotides read TGTGCCAGCAGCTTTGGGACAGGGGAATATGGCTACACCTTC. This codes for CASSFGTGEYGYTF.

Remarks on this clonotype: A junction end diverges from the germline sequence, so it may reflect a read error. The chain recombines TRBV7-7 with TRBJ2-2, with TRBD2 as a possible D gene (5 bases). This CDR3 has 13 amino acids. Germline V gene data show CDR1 as SSHAT and CDR2 as FNYEAQ (reference sequence). The chain's CDR3 is CASSFPGTGELFF. The CDR3 nucleotides read TGTGCTAGCAGCTTTCCGGGGACCGGGGAGCTGTTTTTT.

The V gene is TRBV27, the J gene TRBJ2-3, with D perhaps matching TRBD1 (5 bases). Trimming left V 5 bases short and J 2 bases short, with 20 bases between. The germline V gene encodes CDR1 MNHEY and CDR2 SMNVEV (reference sequence). CDR3 size: 17 residues. The CDR3 DNA reads as TGTGCCAGCAGTCCACGCTGGGCAGGGAAAGACACAGATACGCAGTATTTT. Its translation is CASSPRWAGKDTDTQYF.

V gene TRBV12-3 or TRBV12-4 combines with J gene TRBJ1-2, with TRBD1 matching over 12 bases. Trimming removed 6 bases from V and 8 bases from J; junction bases left unmatched: 10. CDR3 length: 15 amino acids. The CDR3 loop is CASRLVGQGAGGYTF. The CDR3, as DNA: TGTGCCAGCAGGCTGGTGGGACAGGGGGCGGGCGGCTACACCTTC.

The sample holds a few counts of this clonotype. The V gene is TRBV23-1, the J gene TRBJ1-1, with no clear D. TRBV23-1 belongs to the ORF category, with a function that is uncertain. The CDR3 length is 12 residues. Trimming pared 5 bases from V and 5 bases from J, leaving 9 bases between. The CDR3 nucleotides are TGCGCCAGCAGTTCATCTCGTACTGAAGCTTTCTTT. Protein: CASSSSRTEAFF.

The J gene is TRBJ1-1, the V gene TRBV7-4, with D perhaps TRBD1 (5 bases). This CDR3 is 13 amino acids long. V lost 10 bases and J 4 bases, leaving 16 bases between the germline ends. The germline gives CDR1 SGHVT, CDR2 SQSDAQ. The CDR3 DNA follows: TGTGCCACCAGGGCCGAAGCGGGCACTGAAGCTTTCTTT. It translates to CATRAEAGTEAFF.

The genes are TRBV28 and TRBJ2-7; D may be TRBD1 (6 bases). V lost 1 base and J 4 bases, leaving 17 bases between the germline ends. Germline values: CDR1 MDHEN, CDR2 SYDVKM. This CDR3 region has 16 residues. The CDR3 nucleotides read TGTGCCAGCAGTTTATTGGTTTCTACAGGGTCTTACGAGCAGTACTTC. Its translation is CASSLLVSTGSYEQYF.

The genes are TRBV12-3 or TRBV12-4 and TRBJ2-7, with 8 bases aligning to TRBD2. The CDR3 runs 15 residues. The J segment lost 4 bases and the V segment lost 6 bases, leaving 11 bases of the junction unmatched. CDR3 loop: CASSPQSGSGYEQYF. Here the CDR3 DNA reads TGTGCCAGCAGCCCTCAAAGCGGGAGCGGGTACGAGCAGTACTTC.

The CDR3 loop is CSVKSGSGDQPQHF. The CDR3 DNA follows: TGCAGCGTTAAATCAGGTTCTGGTGATCAGCCCCAGCATTTT. The V call is TRBV29-1, the J call TRBJ1-5, with no clear D. Germline V gives CDR1 SQVTM, CDR2 ANQGSEA. Between the trimmed V and J ends, which lost 5 bases and 5 bases, there was a span of 16 bases. The CDR3 sequence is 14 residues long.

This clonotype appeared once. The rearrangement uses TRBV7-2 and TRBJ2-2, with D unclear. This CDR3 comprises 13 residues. Germline V gives CDR1 SGHTA, CDR2 FQGNSA. V was pared by 3 bases and J by 8 bases, with 10 bases between. The CDR3 spells CASSFERLGELFF. CDR3 bases: TGTGCCAGCAGCTTTGAGAGGTTAGGGGAGCTGTTTTTT.

The chain uses TRBV14 and TRBJ2-3; no clear D gene. V lost 4 bases and J 0 bases, leaving 14 bases between the germline ends. The germline gives CDR1 SGHDN, CDR2 FVKESK. The CDR3 is made up of 16 amino acids. CDR3 in DNA: TGTGCCAGCAGCCCGCCGGGCTTCTCTAGCACAGATACGCAGTATTTT. Protein product: CASSPPGFSSTDTQYF.

This sequence joins TRBV7-2 and TRBJ1-5; perhaps TRBD1 as D (5 bases). The CDR3 extends over 17 amino acids. V was shortened by 4 bases and J by 0 bases, with 16 bases between the two germline ends. Germline CDR1 and CDR2: SGHTA and FQGNSA. The CDR3 nucleotides read TGTGCCAGCAGCTCGGGCAGGGCCGGATATAGCAATCAGCCCCAGCATTTT. Its translation is CASSSGRAGYSNQPQHF.

The V gene is TRBV5-1, the J gene TRBJ2-5; 7 bases match TRBD1. The CDR3 is made up of 14 amino acids. V lost 5 bases, J lost 2 bases, and 6 bases stayed unmatched. In germline, CDR1 is SGHRS, CDR2 YFSETQ. The CDR3: CASRPGGQQETQYF. CDR3 sequence (DNA): TGCGCCAGCAGGCCAGGGGGTCAGCAAGAGACCCAGTACTTC.

This chain links TRBV7-9 with TRBJ1-1; possible D gene TRBD1, 6 bases. V was clipped by 5 bases and J by 3 bases, with 10 bases between them. This CDR3 is 13 amino acids long. CDR1 and CDR2 (germline): SEHNR, FQNEAQ (reference sequence). CDR3 protein: CASSRRTDTEAFF. CDR3 nucleotide sequence: TGTGCCAGCAGCCGGCGGACAGACACTGAAGCTTTCTTT.

This chain connects TRBV7-6 to TRBJ2-7; unclear D gene. The V gene lost 5 bases and the J gene lost 7 bases, with 18 bases spanning the gap. This CDR3 has 14 residues. Germline V lookup: CDR1 SGHVS, CDR2 FNYEAQ. CDR3 sequence reads: CASSVTEPLGEQYF. As DNA, the CDR3 is TGTGCCAGCAGCGTAACCGAACCTCTGGGAGAGCAGTACTTC.